This T cell receptor (beta chain) was identified during a study of beta chain features in type 1 diabetes. Sequencing targeted expressed TCRB transcripts, as all isolated RNA had been reverse transcribed. An average around 3.8 million reads came from naive, central memory and regulatory T cell samples. Sequencing was performed with immunoSEQ multiplex PCR; in TCRdb, only in-frame clones are kept and a portion is missing. The sample gives hundreds of thousands of clones, around 13% of which show up once; approximately 0.035% is in the top ten. Study outcomes and limitations: The study found moderately but significantly shorter TCRB CDR3s in all four CD4+ subsets of Type 1 diabetes patients. Lower insertion and higher deletion counts appeared at VDJ junctions in type 1 diabetes patients.

This clone was recorded a few times. Its target is unknown. The same CDR3 can be traced to other DNA sequences in this sample. The sequence was collected from a man younger than 45 in good health. Sequenced input: naive CD4+ T cells from blood.

The CDR3 here is CASSLSRGLYNEQFF. CDR3 DNA: TGTGCCAGCAGTTTATCTCGCGGCCTGTACAATGAGCAGTTCTTC. This chain connects TRBV28 to TRBJ2-1; D is unclear. Germline assignment: CDR1 MDHEN and CDR2 SYDVKM. V dropped 1 base and J dropped 4 bases, with 11 bases sitting between them. There are 15 residues in the CDR3.